A single sample is the source of the 25 T cell receptor beta chains below, sequenced in a study of cytomegalovirus exposure and HLA in healthy donors. 13 Jbeta primers and 60 Vbeta primers were used for the PCR. Some clones are missing from TCRdb's copy, which holds only in-frame ones; the method was immunoSEQ multiplex PCR. The sample has about 94,000 clones, roughly 80% seen once. The sample taken for sequencing was PBMCs. These receptors all come from a young man in good health and CMV-seronegative.

The count of this clone is one. This sequence joins TRBV10-3 and TRBJ1-2; weak D call: TRBD1 (6 bases). Germline lookup yields CDR1 ENHRY and CDR2 SYGVKD. The CDR3 has 12 residues. V was cut by 6 bases and J by 4 bases, with 9 bases left in between. The CDR3 reads CAIRDSFYGYTF. CDR3 DNA: TGTGCCATCAGGGACAGTTTCTATGGCTACACCTTC.

V gene TRBV11-2 combines with J gene TRBJ1-2; TRBD1 is a possible D gene (5 bases). This CDR3 contains 15 residues. The germline gives CDR1 SGHAT, CDR2 FQNNGV. The V gene lost 5 bases and the J gene lost 6 bases, with 19 bases spanning the gap. The DNA of the CDR3 is TGTGCCAGCAGCCTTACGAGACAGTCGTGGGATGGCTACACCTTC. Protein sequence: CASSLTRQSWDGYTF.

V and J are TRBV5-8 and TRBJ2-5; the match to TRBD1 covers 8 bases. Germline assignment: CDR1 SGHTS and CDR2 YDEGEE. The CDR3 runs 14 residues. V was clipped by 2 bases and J by 2 bases; unmatched bases: 2. CDR3 DNA sequence: TGTGCCAGCAGCTTCGGACAGGGTCAAGAGACCCAGTACTTC. Residues: CASSFGQGQETQYF.

The chain couples TRBV5-1 to TRBJ1-2, with no clear D. In germline, CDR1 is SGHRS, CDR2 YFSETQ. With 1 base removed from V and 0 bases from J, the gap between germline ends came to 16 bases. The length of the CDR3 is 17 residues. DNA of the CDR3: TGCGCCAGCAGCTTGCGGAGCCCGCTATATACTAACTATGGCTACACCTTC. It translates to CASSLRSPLYTNYGYTF.

This clone has more than one count but fewer than ten. The chain recombines TRBV7-9 with TRBJ1-2, with D uncertain. V dropped 5 bases and J dropped 3 bases, with 4 bases sitting between them. The CDR3 has 11 residues. Per the germline V gene, CDR1 is SEHNR and CDR2 is FQNEAQ (reference sequence). CDR3 in amino acids: CASSPYYGYTF. CDR3 sequence (DNA): TGTGCCAGCAGCCCTTACTATGGCTACACCTTC.

The V and J genes are TRBV6-5 and TRBJ1-3; tentative D call: TRBD1 (6 bases). V was pared by 6 bases and J by 0 bases, with 12 bases between. The CDR3 spans 15 residues. From germline, CDR1 is MNHEY and CDR2 SVGAGI. The CDR3 loop reads CASRQRGGSGNTIYF. In nucleotides, the CDR3 is TGTGCCAGCAGGCAGAGGGGGGGCTCTGGAAACACCATATATTTT.

The J gene is TRBJ2-1, the V gene TRBV7-2; TRBD1 matches 9 bases. Germline V gene sequence: CDR1 SGHTA, CDR2 FQGNSA. This CDR3 is built from 14 residues. Trimming at V came to 5 bases and at J to 9 bases, leaving 8 bases not matched to a gene. The CDR3 region is CASSPGQGLSEQFF. The CDR3 DNA reads TGTGCCAGCAGCCCTGGACAGGGGTTGAGTGAGCAGTTCTTC. The entire variable domain, with the rest obtained from reference TRBV7-2 and TRBJ2-1, is as follows: GAGVSQSPSNKVTEKGKDVELRCDPISGHTALYWYRQSLGQGLEFLIYFQGNSAPDKSGLPSDRFSAERTGGSVSTLTIQRTQQEDSAVYLCASSPGQGLSEQFFGPGTRLTVL.

The chain links TRBV6-5 to TRBJ2-5, with D possibly being TRBD2 (5 bases). V was shortened by 4 bases and J by 4 bases, with 19 bases between the two germline ends. The CDR3 runs to 16 residues. Germline V gene sequence: CDR1 MNHEY, CDR2 SVGAGI. The CDR3 sequence: CASSSSYTFGGETQYF. CDR3 DNA sequence: TGTGCCAGCAGTTCTTCTTACACGTTCGGAGGAGAGACCCAGTACTTC.

This chain's CDR3 is CASSGAPGQGFYGYTF. The CDR3 DNA sequence: TGTGCCAGCAGCGGAGCTCCGGGACAGGGATTCTATGGCTACACCTTC. The chain recombines TRBV7-2 with TRBJ1-2; 9 nucleotides line up with TRBD1. The CDR3 extends over 16 amino acids. Germline-derived CDR1 and CDR2 are SGHTA and FQGNSA. After removal of 5 bases from V and 4 bases from J, the junction contained 11 bases not matched to a gene. Drawing the rest from reference TRBV7-2 and TRBJ1-2, the complete variable domain is GAGVSQSPSNKVTEKGKDVELRCDPISGHTALYWYRQSLGQGLEFLIYFQGNSAPDKSGLPSDRFSAERTGGSVSTLTIQRTQQEDSAVYLCASSGAPGQGFYGYTFGSGTRLTVV.

This clone was seen a handful of times. The CDR3, as DNA: TGTGCCAGCAGCTCGACAGGGGGAAATCAAGAGACCCAGTACTTC. The encoded protein is CASSSTGGNQETQYF. The chain carries TRBV5-4 and TRBJ2-5; 9 bases line up with TRBD1. Germline V gene lookup returns CDR1 SGHNT and CDR2 YYREEE (reference sequence). The junction had 5 bases not matched to a gene; V was cut back by 3 bases and J by 2 bases. CDR3 length: 15 amino acids.

The V gene is TRBV7-6, the J gene TRBJ1-4; no firm D call. V was trimmed by 5 bases and J by 8 bases, leaving 18 bases between them. Germline loops: CDR1 SGHVS, CDR2 FNYEAQ. The CDR3 sequence is 15 residues long. The CDR3 coding sequence is TGTGCCAGCAGCCCCAGAGCCGACCTAGGCGAAAAACTGTTTTTT. Translating it yields CASSPRADLGEKLFF.

V and J are TRBV5-1 and TRBJ1-1, with D possibly being TRBD1 (6 bases). Germline V lookup: CDR1 SGHRS, CDR2 YFSETQ. This CDR3 comprises 14 residues. Trimming stripped 1 base from V and 1 base from J, with 8 bases between. Here the CDR3 DNA reads TGCGCCAGCAGCTTGCAGACAGGGAACACTGAAGCTTTCTTT. This gives the protein CASSLQTGNTEAFF.

The chain recombines TRBV6-5 with TRBJ2-1; maybe TRBD1 (6 bases). The CDR3 covers 14 residues. Trimming shortened V by 0 bases and J by 6 bases, and 9 bases separated the two germline ends. The germline V gene has CDR1 MNHEY and CDR2 SVGAGI. CDR3: CASSYSRGGNEQFF. CDR3 nucleotides: TGTGCCAGCAGTTACTCGAGAGGGGGCAATGAGCAGTTCTTC.

This clone was detected a few times. The V gene is TRBV6-5, the J gene TRBJ1-4; D call uncertain. The V end was cut by 0 bases, the J end by 3 bases, with 11 bases between. Germline V lookup: CDR1 MNHEY, CDR2 SVGAGI. The CDR3 extends over 16 amino acids. This chain's CDR3 is CASSYSSMRSNEKLFF. The CDR3 DNA reads as TGTGCCAGCAGTTACTCGAGCATGCGGTCTAATGAAAAACTGTTTTTT.

The chain links TRBV25-1 to TRBJ2-2; TRBD2 matches 14 bases. The CDR3 consists of 18 residues. V shed 3 bases and J 4 bases; nucleotides not matched to a gene: 7. The germline V gene has CDR1 MGHDK and CDR2 SYGVNS. This CDR3 reads CASSDHGLAGGSTGELFF. The CDR3 DNA is TGTGCCAGCAGTGACCATGGACTAGCGGGGGGTTCCACCGGGGAGCTGTTTTTT.

This clone was recorded once. The chain carries TRBV15 and TRBJ1-3; D is unresolved. This CDR3 region has 14 residues. Looked up from germline, CDR1 is LNHNV and CDR2 is YYDKDF (reference sequence). V was shortened by 0 bases and J by 4 bases, with 7 bases between the two germline ends. In DNA form, the CDR3 reads TGTGCCACCAGCAGAGATCCGGGGGGAAACACCATATATTTT. Its translation is CATSRDPGGNTIYF.

The chain combines TRBV9 with TRBJ2-5; 15 bases fit TRBD2. Germline trimming cut 4 bases from V and 7 bases from J; bases unmatched to any gene: 20. The CDR3 is 20 residues long. Germline CDR1 SGDLS, CDR2 YYNGEE. CDR3 bases: TGTGCCAGCAGCCCGTCGGGGACTAGCGGGGGGCCCCTATTCGATCGGACCCAGTACTTC. Its protein is CASSPSGTSGGPLFDRTQYF.

This sequence joins TRBV18 and TRBJ1-3; D not resolved. V gave up 1 base and J gave up 0 bases, with 13 bases separating them. The CDR3 sequence is 17 residues long. Germline V gene lookup returns CDR1 KGHSH and CDR2 LQKENI. The chain's CDR3 is CASSPQLRSISGNTIYF. In nucleotides, the CDR3 is TGTGCCAGCTCACCACAGTTGAGGAGTATCTCTGGAAACACCATATATTTT.

This clone was picked up one time. This chain joins TRBV4-1 and TRBJ2-7, with D tentatively TRBD1 (5 bases). Trimming cost V 1 base and J 0 bases, with 13 bases left between them. CDR1 is MGHRA, CDR2 YSYEKL, per germline. The CDR3 spans 16 residues. The CDR3 is CASSQGAGLSSYEQYF. The CDR3 bases are TGCGCCAGCAGCCAAGGGGCAGGGCTCTCCTCCTACGAGCAGTACTTC.

The V call is TRBV6-1, the J call TRBJ1-1; D possibly corresponds to TRBD1 (5 bases). Trimming removed 0 bases from V and 4 bases from J, with 9 bases in between. Germline CDR1 is MNHNS and CDR2 is SASEGT. The CDR3 runs to 14 residues. DNA for the CDR3: TGTGCCAGCAGTGAAGCGTTAAGGGGCACTGAAGCTTTCTTT. Protein: CASSEALRGTEAFF.

The CDR3 bases are TGCGCCAGCAGCCAGGGGCTCGGGACAGGGGATGAAAAACTGTTTTTT. Translation: CASSQGLGTGDEKLFF. This chain joins TRBV4-3 and TRBJ1-4; TRBD1 matches 10 bases. This CDR3 has 16 residues. CDR1 LGHNA and CDR2 YSLEER come from the germline V gene. Trimming at V came to 3 bases and at J to 6 bases, leaving 7 bases not matched to a gene.

This chain connects TRBV29-1 to TRBJ2-7, with TRBD2 matching over 9 bases. CDR3 length equals 13 residues. Trimming cost V 5 bases and J 1 base; bases outside gene matches: 3. Germline CDR1 is SQVTM and CDR2 is ANQGSEA. The CDR3, as DNA: TGCAGCGTTAGGACTAGCGTTTCCTACGAGCAGTACTTC. As protein: CSVRTSVSYEQYF.

This clone has more than one count but fewer than ten. This chain connects TRBV28 to TRBJ2-1, with 7 bases lining up with TRBD1. The germline V gene encodes CDR1 MDHEN and CDR2 SYDVKM. The CDR3 is 14 residues long. V dropped 8 bases and J dropped 2; count of bases not matched to a gene: 6. The CDR3 DNA follows: TGTGCCAGCTCCGGACAGGCGGCCTACAATGAGCAGTTCTTC. Its translation: CASSGQAAYNEQFF.

The chain employs TRBV7-6 and TRBJ1-5; 11 bases are shared with TRBD1. V was pared by 5 bases and J by 6 bases, with 6 bases of the junction left unmatched. The CDR3 spans 15 residues. Germline V CDR1 and CDR2: SGHVS, FNYEAQ. The CDR3 sequence is CASSPDRGRGQPQHF. CDR3 coding DNA: TGTGCCAGCAGCCCGGACAGGGGGCGAGGTCAGCCCCAGCATTTT.

V usage is TRBV27 and J usage is TRBJ2-7; TRBD2 aligns across 11 bases. CDR1 is MNHEY, CDR2 SMNVEV, per germline (reference sequence). CDR3 length: 19 residues. Trimming took 1 base from V and 2 from J; bases not matched to a gene: 13. The CDR3 region is CASSLYPLGGSGRAYEQYF. The CDR3 nucleotides read TGTGCCAGCAGTTTATACCCCCTGGGAGGTAGCGGGAGGGCCTACGAGCAGTACTTC.